What follows is one TCR beta chain and its context. The data were produced by immunoSEQ multiplex PCR, yet TCRdb's version contains in-frame clones alone and is incomplete. Here the sample spans 2 million to 2.5 million clones, around 95% being singletons. The sample originates from a study of shared clonotypes between healthy human individuals. Germline values: CDR1 SQVTM, CDR2 ANQGSEA. V was pared by 3 bases and J by 4 bases, with 8 bases of the junction left unmatched. The CDR3 has 15 amino acids. This chain links TRBV29-1 with TRBJ2-7; 11 bases map to TRBD1. This receptor was obtained from a man aged 18 to 29 in good health. Input material: naive CD4+ T cells sorted from blood. Subset reported: CD45RA+ positively selected. Written as DNA, the CDR3 is TGCAGCGTTGAGCGGACAGGGGGCGGCCAATACGAGCAGTACTTC. Its translation: CSVERTGGGQYEQYF.